The 28 T cell receptor beta chains below were found in one sample sequenced in a study of OX40 agonist ivuxolimab in advanced cancers. Method: immunoSEQ multiplex PCR; TCRdb's copy keeps in-frame clones and lacks some. The sample carries approximately 76,000 clones, around 85% recorded once. Sample: CD4+ or CD8+ T cells sorted from blood, taken in a trial of the OX40 agonist ivuxolimab. The origin of the receptors is an adult with an advanced solid tumor such as melanoma, head and neck, liver or kidney cancer.

The chain combines TRBV11-1 with TRBJ2-3, with D unclear. The V end lost 2 bases, the J end lost 0 bases, and 15 bases lay between the germline ends. CDR3 length: 17 amino acids. Germline V gene lookup returns CDR1 SGHAT and CDR2 FQDESV (reference sequence). Here the CDR3 DNA reads TGTGCCAGCAGCTTACCCGCCTCCGTTTCTAGCACAGATACGCAGTATTTT. Translated, it gives CASSLPASVSSTDTQYF.

This chain's CDR3 is CASSLGRGPQPQHF. CDR3 in DNA: TGTGCCAGCAGCTTAGGGAGGGGGCCCCAGCCCCAGCATTTT. The J gene is TRBJ1-5, the V gene TRBV7-2, with 7 bases fitting TRBD1. Germline trimming cut 1 base from V and 7 bases from J; bases unmatched to any gene: 4. This CDR3 is built from 14 residues. Germline V CDR1 and CDR2: SGHTA, FQGNSA.

A word on this clone: In the same sample, other DNA sequences code for this CDR3. The rearrangement joins TRBV9 to TRBJ2-3; tentative D call: TRBD2 (6 bases). Deletions cut 1 base from V and 0 bases from J, with 9 bases between. Germline V gene data show CDR1 as SGDLS and CDR2 as YYNGEE. This CDR3 has 15 residues. As DNA, the CDR3 is TGTGCCAGCAGCGTACTGGGGACTAGCACAGATACGCAGTATTTT. This gives the protein CASSVLGTSTDTQYF.

This chain joins TRBV28 and TRBJ2-7; TRBD1 matches 7 bases. Germline V gene lookup returns CDR1 MDHEN and CDR2 SYDVKM. The CDR3 loop spans 14 amino acids. Trimming at V came to 7 bases and at J to 6 bases, leaving 12 bases not matched to a gene. CDR3 DNA sequence: TGTGCCAGCATCCTTTCGGAAGCAGGGGGCGAGCAGTACTTC. This translates into CASILSEAGGEQYF.

This clone was picked up one time. The chain employs TRBV5-5 and TRBJ1-2, with no clear D. CDR1 SGHKS and CDR2 YYEKEE come from the germline V gene (reference sequence). There are 12 residues in the CDR3. Trimming shortened V by 2 bases and J by 8 bases, and 10 bases separated the two germline ends. The CDR3 coding sequence is TGTGCCAGCAGCTTAAAGGGCGGGGGCTACACCTTC. Translated, it gives CASSLKGGGYTF.

The rearrangement joins TRBV5-6 to TRBJ1-5; D is perhaps TRBD1 (6 bases). V lost 3 bases to trimming and J lost 2 bases, with 12 bases between them. Germline V gene data show CDR1 as SGHDT and CDR2 as YYEEEE. CDR3 length: 15 amino acids. This chain's CDR3 is CASSWQGPGNQPQHF. As DNA, the CDR3 is TGTGCCAGCAGCTGGCAGGGGCCCGGCAATCAGCCCCAGCATTTT.

V usage is TRBV6-1 and J usage is TRBJ1-5, with TRBD1 identical over 8 bases. Trimming cost V 6 bases and J 7 bases; bases outside gene matches: 8. CDR3 length equals 14 residues. Per germline, CDR1 MNHNS and CDR2 SASEGT. The DNA of the CDR3 is TGTGCCAGCAGGCTAGACAGGGGTGGCCAGCCCCAGCATTTT. Its protein is CASRLDRGGQPQHF.

This clone was recorded only once. The chain joins TRBV11-2 to TRBJ1-1, with D unresolved. The CDR3 covers 13 residues. Germline V CDR1 and CDR2: SGHAT, FQNNGV. V was shortened by 1 base and J by 3 bases, with 6 bases between the two germline ends. The CDR3 here is CASSLGRHTEAFF. The CDR3 nucleotides are TGTGCCAGCAGCTTAGGACGGCACACTGAAGCTTTCTTT.

The chain uses TRBV19 and TRBJ1-2; the D is unclear. V was clipped by 5 bases and J by 0 bases, with 10 bases between them. Germline CDR1 LNHDA, CDR2 SQIVND (reference sequence). The CDR3 is made up of 14 amino acids. CDR3 nucleotides: TGTGCCAGTAGTGAGGCGGAACCTAACTATGGCTACACCTTC. It encodes CASSEAEPNYGYTF.

The chain is built from TRBV19 and TRBJ1-5, with TRBD1 as a possible D gene (6 bases). Looked up from germline, CDR1 is LNHDA and CDR2 is SQIVND (reference sequence). Trimming cost V 1 base and J 9 bases, with 19 bases left between them. The CDR3 spans 16 residues. In DNA, the CDR3 is TGTGCCAGTAGTATAGCAAACGGAGGGGGGGTCTTGCCCCAGCATTTT. It yields the protein CASSIANGGGVLPQHF.

This clone was seen a handful of times. V and J are TRBV5-4 and TRBJ1-2; D is perhaps TRBD1 (5 bases). Deletions cut 4 bases from V and 6 bases from J, with 16 bases between. The CDR3 extends over 14 amino acids. Germline assignment: CDR1 SGHNT and CDR2 YYREEE (reference sequence). CDR3 residues: CASSTRGLGNGYTF. In DNA form, the CDR3 reads TGTGCCAGCAGCACGCGGGGACTCGGAAATGGCTACACCTTC.

V gene TRBV9 combines with J gene TRBJ1-3; D not resolved. Germline CDR1 and CDR2: SGDLS and YYNGEE. The CDR3 extends over 14 amino acids. Trimming removed 0 bases from V and 4 bases from J, with 8 bases in between. The CDR3 DNA follows: TGTGCCAGCAGCGTAGGCCAGGCGGGAAACACCATATATTTT. Protein product: CASSVGQAGNTIYF.

The gene calls are TRBV5-1 and TRBJ2-2; 9 nucleotides line up with TRBD1. CDR3 length: 14 amino acids. With 7 bases clipped from V and 1 base from J, the junction kept 2 bases outside the gene matches. From germline, CDR1 is SGHRS and CDR2 YFSETQ. The CDR3 DNA sequence: TGCGCCAGCGCGGGACAGGGGAACACCGGGGAGCTGTTTTTT. Residues: CASAGQGNTGELFF.

The chain is built from TRBV4-1 and TRBJ2-3; D may match TRBD1 or TRBD2 (5 bases each). Germline V gene lookup returns CDR1 MGHRA and CDR2 YSYEKL. The CDR3 runs 18 residues. The V and J ends lost 2 bases and 1 base respectively, with 19 bases between them. The CDR3 DNA sequence: TGCGCCAGCAGCCAATTAAGTACCCTAAGAGGGGGCACAGATACGCAGTATTTT. This codes for CASSQLSTLRGGTDTQYF.

Remarks on this clone: As the CDR3 is not closed by the conserved phenylalanine or tryptophan, this likely results from a read error. The limits of the CDR3 on the DNA are not certain, so only TCRdb's listed CDR3 is given. The J gene is TRBJ1-2, the V gene TRBV2; the D segment call TRBD1 is taken from the table without a DNA check. The CDR3 extends over 11 residues, inclusive of both ends. Germline V gene sequence: CDR1 SNHLY, CDR2 FYNNEI. CDR3 sequence reads: CASSEAGTARV.

The genes are TRBV7-8 and TRBJ1-1, with TRBD1 matching 12 bases. The germline V gene encodes CDR1 SGHVS and CDR2 FQNEAQ. J lost 1 base, V lost 2 bases, and 8 bases had no gene match. The CDR3 is made up of 18 amino acids. Here the CDR3 DNA reads TGTGCCAGCAGCTTATTCGGGACAGGGGGCGTGAAGAACACTGAAGCTTTCTTT. This encodes CASSLFGTGGVKNTEAFF.

The rearrangement uses TRBV6-1 and TRBJ1-3; D call uncertain. Trimming stripped 7 bases from V and 3 bases from J, with 13 bases between. This CDR3 is built from 14 residues. Germline assignment: CDR1 MNHNS and CDR2 SASEGT. This CDR3 is CASTPAWVGNTIYF. For the CDR3, the DNA is TGTGCCAGCACCCCCGCCTGGGTTGGAAACACCATATATTTT.

The rearrangement joins TRBV28 to TRBJ1-2, with TRBD1 identical over 9 bases. CDR3 length: 15 residues. Germline V CDR1 and CDR2: MDHEN, SYDVKM. J gave up 4 bases and V 3 bases, and 6 bases lay outside the gene matches. The CDR3, as DNA: TGTGCCAGCAGTTTTGGGGACAGGGTACCCTATGGCTACACCTTC. Amino acid sequence: CASSFGDRVPYGYTF.

On this clone: The junction departs from germline at one end; a sequencing error may be responsible. The gene calls are TRBV10-3 and TRBJ2-7, with a possible D match to TRBD1 (5 bases). This CDR3 spans 16 amino acids. The germline gives CDR1 ENHRY, CDR2 SYGVKD. The CDR3 nucleotides read TGTGCCAGCAGTGAATGGTGGGCAGGGCGCACCTACGAGCAGTACTTC. Translation: CASSEWWAGRTYEQYF.

V gene TRBV12-5 combines with J gene TRBJ2-1; 10 nucleotides match TRBD1. The CDR3 runs to 14 residues. V shed 5 bases, J shed 5 bases, and the junction held 3 bases outside the gene matches. Germline V gene data show CDR1 as LGHNT and CDR2 as FRNRAP. CDR3 loop: CASGPGQGNNEQFF. CDR3 nucleotide sequence: TGTGCTAGTGGTCCGGGACAGGGGAACAATGAGCAGTTCTTC.

The chain carries TRBV30 and TRBJ1-1; no firm D call. The V end was cut by 5 bases, the J end by 0 bases, with 10 bases between. Per the germline V gene, CDR1 is GTSNPN and CDR2 is SVGIG (reference sequence). The CDR3 is 13 residues long. DNA for the CDR3: TGTGCCTGGTGTTATGGGATGAACACTGAAGCTTTCTTT. This sequence encodes CAWCYGMNTEAFF.

The V call is TRBV13, the J call TRBJ2-1, with 9 positions matching TRBD2. CDR1 and CDR2 from the germline V gene are PRHDT and FYEKMQ (reference sequence). The CDR3 extends over 15 amino acids. Germline trimming cut 2 bases from V and 3 bases from J; bases unmatched to any gene: 2. CDR3 residues: CASSLISGGYNEQFF. In DNA, the CDR3 is TGTGCCAGCAGCTTAATTAGCGGGGGCTACAATGAGCAGTTCTTC.

The rearrangement joins TRBV7-9 to TRBJ2-1; D possibly corresponds to TRBD2 (6 bases). Between the trimmed V and J ends, which lost 2 bases and 9 bases, there was a span of 11 bases. CDR3 length equals 13 residues. Looked up from germline, CDR1 is SEHNR and CDR2 is FQNEAQ (reference sequence). The DNA of the CDR3 is TGTGCCAGCAGCTTAAATGGGCGGGGTGAGCAGTTCTTC. It yields the protein CASSLNGRGEQFF.

The table lists this clone with a few counts. This chain joins TRBV2 and TRBJ2-7; D gene ambiguous. Germline V gives CDR1 SNHLY, CDR2 FYNNEI. The CDR3 consists of 11 residues. Trimming removed 2 bases from V and 6 bases from J, with 5 bases in between. The CDR3 region has the DNA TGTGCCAGCAGTGAACCCCGCGAGCAGTACTTC. It specifies CASSEPREQYF.

This clone was picked up a small number of times. The chain is built from TRBV10-3 and TRBJ1-5; no reliable D call. The CDR3 is 13 residues long. Germline CDR1 reads ENHRY; CDR2 reads SYGVKD. Between the trimmed V and J ends, which lost 2 bases and 7 bases, there was a span of 9 bases. The CDR3 DNA reads as TGTGCCATCAGTGAGGGGGTAAGCCAGCCCCAGCATTTT. Amino acid sequence: CAISEGVSQPQHF.

This chain connects TRBV19 to TRBJ2-1, with 16 bases lining up with TRBD2. The CDR3 is made up of 16 amino acids. V lost 3 bases and J lost 9; bases outside the gene matches: 5. The germline V gene has CDR1 LNHDA and CDR2 SQIVND (reference sequence). Here the CDR3 reads CASSIKGLAGGLEQFF. In DNA, the CDR3 is TGTGCCAGTAGTATTAAGGGACTAGCGGGGGGGCTTGAGCAGTTCTTC.

This chain links TRBV7-2 with TRBJ1-2, with TRBD1 matching 7 bases. Trimming removed 3 bases from V and 4 bases from J; junction bases left unmatched: 5. The germline CDR1 and CDR2 sequences are SGHTA and FQGNSA. The CDR3 length is 14 residues. The CDR3 DNA sequence: TGTGCCAGCAGCTTTGGGACAGCAACCTATGGCTACACCTTC. Amino acid sequence: CASSFGTATYGYTF.

The count of this clone is one. The chain recombines TRBV5-4 with TRBJ1-2; D unclear. Per the germline V gene, CDR1 is SGHNT and CDR2 is YYREEE (reference sequence). The CDR3 spans 14 residues. The V end was cut by 7 bases, the J end by 1 base, with 14 bases between. Here the CDR3 DNA reads TGTGCCAGCGGCTGGATCGGGGTTAACTATGGCTACACCTTC. Its protein product is CASGWIGVNYGYTF.